This TCR beta chain was identified in a study of OX40 agonist ivuxolimab in advanced cancers. The wider study: Prior checkpoint blockade (anti-PD-1, anti-PD-L1 or anti-CTLA-4) was permitted; about 40% had it.

Sequenced by immunoSEQ multiplex PCR; TCRdb stores in-frame clones only, minus some. Among tens of thousands of clones listed, about 87% were seen once. This CDR3 has 16 amino acids. From germline, CDR1 is SGHDT and CDR2 YYEEEE. Trimming at V came to 3 bases and at J to 4 bases, leaving 10 bases not matched to a gene. The specimen comprised CD4+ or CD8+ T cells sorted from blood, sampled in a trial of the OX40 agonist ivuxolimab. This receptor was taken from an adult with an advanced solid tumor such as melanoma, head and neck, liver or kidney cancer. The rearrangement uses TRBV5-6 and TRBJ1-5; TRBD1 aligns across 7 bases. The CDR3, as DNA: TGTGCCAGCAGCTCGTGGACAGGTGCCCTTAATCAGCCCCAGCATTTT. It encodes CASSSWTGALNQPQHF.